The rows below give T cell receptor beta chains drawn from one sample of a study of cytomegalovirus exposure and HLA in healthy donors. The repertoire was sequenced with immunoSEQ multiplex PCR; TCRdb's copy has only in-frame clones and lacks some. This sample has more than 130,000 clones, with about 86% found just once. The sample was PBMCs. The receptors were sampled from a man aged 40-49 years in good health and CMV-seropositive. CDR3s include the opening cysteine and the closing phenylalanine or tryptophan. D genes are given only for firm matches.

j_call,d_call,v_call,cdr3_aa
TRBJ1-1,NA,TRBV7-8,CASSLAISLGEAFF
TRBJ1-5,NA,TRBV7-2,CASSLDGGVNQPQHF
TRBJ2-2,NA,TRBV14,CASSQTRNTGELFF
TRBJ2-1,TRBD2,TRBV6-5,CASRNSGGSYNEQFF
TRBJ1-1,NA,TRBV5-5,CASSYQTQNTEAFF
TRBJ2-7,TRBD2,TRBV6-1,CASTETSGRLYEQYF
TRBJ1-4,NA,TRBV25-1,CASSEDGGFATNEKLFF
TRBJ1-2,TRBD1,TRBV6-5,CASSKGQELRGGYTF
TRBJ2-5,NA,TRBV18,CASSPIHPGGRIGETQYF
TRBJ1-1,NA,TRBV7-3,CASSLRGSMNTEAFF
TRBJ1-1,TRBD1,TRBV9,CASSERQGTEAFF
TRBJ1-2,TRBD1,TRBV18,CASSPGTGLDSAGYTF
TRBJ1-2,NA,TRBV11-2,CASSSRLINYGYTF
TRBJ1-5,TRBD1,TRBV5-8,CASSLKRDRAVVGNQPQHF
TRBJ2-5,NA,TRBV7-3,CASSRGVGVKETQYF
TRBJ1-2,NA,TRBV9,CASSAPTYGYTF
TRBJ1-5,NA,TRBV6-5,CASSPSGSNQPQHF
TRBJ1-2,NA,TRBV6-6,CASSYSGRGNYGYTF
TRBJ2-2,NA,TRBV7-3,CASSRGSNTEELFF
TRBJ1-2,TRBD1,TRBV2,CASSQTGGVDGYTF
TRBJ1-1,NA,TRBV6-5,CASTPLVENTEAFF
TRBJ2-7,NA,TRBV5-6,CASMTGGLSYEQYF
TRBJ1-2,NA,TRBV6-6,CASSANGYGSGGYTF
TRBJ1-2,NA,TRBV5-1,CASSPGAASPYGYTF
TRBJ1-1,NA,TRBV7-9,CASSSDRAAREAFF
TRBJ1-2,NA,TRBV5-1,CASSPNDYGYTF
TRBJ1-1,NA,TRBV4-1,CASSQQGTNTEAFF
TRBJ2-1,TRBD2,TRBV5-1,CASSPPERGAEQFF
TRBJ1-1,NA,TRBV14,CASSQGQILGAFF
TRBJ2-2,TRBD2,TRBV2,CASKSGAGGPGDTGELFF
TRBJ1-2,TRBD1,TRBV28,CASSLPQGGTNYGYTF
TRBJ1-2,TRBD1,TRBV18,CASSPPGGSNYGYTF
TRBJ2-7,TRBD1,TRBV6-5,CASSRDRGRYEQYF
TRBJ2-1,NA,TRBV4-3,CASSQEDFVREQFF
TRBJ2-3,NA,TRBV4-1,CASSQVKRSSTDTQYF
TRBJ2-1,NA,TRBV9,CASSVGQGIDEQFF
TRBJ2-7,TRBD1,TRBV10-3,CAIKGTGGSNEQYF
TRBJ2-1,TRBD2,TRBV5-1,CASSLATAGGAKEQFF
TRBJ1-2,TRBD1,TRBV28,CASSPPGQGWNYGYTF